A selection of T cell receptor beta chains follows, all from one sample in a study of human T cells and chemical hapten exposure. TCRdb re-called the RACE reads through MiXCR, storing one row per CDR3 protein. Here the sample spans around 130,000 distinct CDR3 sequences, approximately 10% being singletons. This sample comprised whole blood, obtained in connection with sensitization to the hapten diphenylcyclopropenone (DPC). These receptors were taken from a woman aged 45 to 65 with alopecia areata. Some clones in this sample may be carry-over from other donors' samples. CDR3s include the opening cysteine and the closing phenylalanine or tryptophan. The D gene is left open where the match is weak. Not all rows give a size; the values are once, few, many and, for expanded clones, a class.

TRBD2	TRBV29-1	few	TRBJ2-3	TGCAGCGTTGACGGGAGGGCCACAGATACGCAGTATTTT	CSVDGRATDTQYF
NA	TRBV30	NA	TRBJ1-2	TGTGCCTGGAGAGCTAAGACACTAAACTATGGCTACACCTTC	CAWRAKTLNYGYTF
NA	TRBV19	few	TRBJ1-4	TGTGCCAGTAAGGGTGACCCAACTAATGAAAAACTGTTTTTT	CASKGDPTNEKLFF
NA	TRBV12-3/TRBV12-4	few	TRBJ1-5	TGTGCCAGCAGTCCACAGGGTGGGAGCAATCAGCCCCAGCATTTT	CASSPQGGSNQPQHF
NA	TRBV14	many	TRBJ2-7	TGTGCCAGCAGCCAAGCAGGGGGGTCCGAGCAGTACTTC	CASSQAGGSEQYF
TRBD2	TRBV7-2	many	TRBJ2-1	TGTGCCAGCACCCAGAGGAACGGGAGGGCCAATGAGCAGTTCTTC	CASTQRNGRANEQFF
NA	TRBV9	few	TRBJ1-1	TGTGCCAGCAGCGTAGACCCCTCAGGGAGTGCTTTCTTT	CASSVDPSGSAFF
NA	TRBV29-1	many	TRBJ1-1	TGCAGCGTTGAAGATCTTTCCGCGGCCACTGAAGCTTTCTTT	CSVEDLSAATEAFF
TRBD1	TRBV3-1	few	TRBJ2-7	TGTGCCAGCAGCCACAGGGGGCCTCCCGACGGGCAGTACTTC	CASSHRGPPDGQYF
NA	TRBV21-1	NA	TRBJ1-1	NA	CASTTKEWGRGNTEAFF
TRBD2	TRBV27	NA	TRBJ2-7	TGTGCCAGCAGGGCGGGAGGACTAGCCATCGACGAGCAGTACTTC	CASRAGGLAIDEQYF
NA	TRBV6-5	few	TRBJ1-4	TGTGCCAGCAGCCCCCGGGACTGGAACGGCCCACCGGTTGAAAAACTGTTTTTT	CASSPRDWNGPPVEKLFF
TRBD2	TRBV6-5	NA	TRBJ2-1	TGTGCCAGCAGTTTTGCGGGAGCACCCTACAATGAGCAGTTCTTC	CASSFAGAPYNEQFF
NA	TRBV2	few	TRBJ1-1	TGTGCCAGCAGTGAAGCGCCGGGTGAAGCTTTCTTT	CASSEAPGEAFF
TRBD1	TRBV12-3/TRBV12-4	many	TRBJ1-5	TGTGCCAGCAGCCGGACAGGGGGCAGGGGTCAGCCCCAGCATTTT	CASSRTGGRGQPQHF
TRBD2	TRBV5-6	many	TRBJ2-4	TGTGCCAGCAGCTTTAGGCGGGGGAGATTGGACATTCAGTACTTC	CASSFRRGRLDIQYF
NA	TRBV5-4	few	TRBJ2-4	TGTGCCAGCAGCCCAGCTGGTGCGGGAGCCAAAAACATTCAGTACTTC	CASSPAGAGAKNIQYF
NA	TRBV18	NA	TRBJ2-7	TGTGCCAGCTCACCACGGACAGACCACGAGCAGTACTTC	CASSPRTDHEQYF
NA	TRBV7-9	few	TRBJ1-2	TGTGCCAGCAGCTTAGTGGGAGGCTATGGCTACACCTTC	CASSLVGGYGYTF
TRBD1	TRBV18	NA	TRBJ2-1	TGTGCCAGCTCACCTGCCTGGGGACAGGGGGTTGAGCAGTTCTTC	CASSPAWGQGVEQFF
NA	TRBV20-1	few	TRBJ2-7	TGCAGTGCTAGACCGGAACGGGTCTCGGGCGAGCAGTACTTC	CSARPERVSGEQYF
NA	TRBV5-1	few	TRBJ1-5	TGCGCCAGCAGCTTGGGCCGGGACGGACAGCCCCAGCATTTT	CASSLGRDGQPQHF
NA	TRBV7-2	many	TRBJ2-7	TGTGCCAGCAGCTTAACTTGGCTAGCTGACTACGAGCAGTACTTC	CASSLTWLADYEQYF